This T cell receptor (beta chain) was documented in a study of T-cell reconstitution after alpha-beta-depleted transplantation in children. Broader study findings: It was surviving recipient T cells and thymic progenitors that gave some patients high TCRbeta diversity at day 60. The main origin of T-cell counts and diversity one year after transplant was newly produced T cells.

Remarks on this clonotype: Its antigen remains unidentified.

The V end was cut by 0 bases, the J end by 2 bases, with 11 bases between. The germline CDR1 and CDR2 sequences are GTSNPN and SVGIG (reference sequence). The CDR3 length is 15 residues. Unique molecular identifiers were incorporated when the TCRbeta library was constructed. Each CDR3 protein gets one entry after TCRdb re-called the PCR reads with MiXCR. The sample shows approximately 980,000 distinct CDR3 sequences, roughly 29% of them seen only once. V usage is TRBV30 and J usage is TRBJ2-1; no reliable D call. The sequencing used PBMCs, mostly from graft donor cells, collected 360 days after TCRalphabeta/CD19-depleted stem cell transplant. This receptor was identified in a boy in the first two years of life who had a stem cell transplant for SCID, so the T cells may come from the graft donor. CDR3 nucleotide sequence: TGTGCCTGGAGTGTACTGCGAGTTCCCTACAATGAGCAGTTCTTC. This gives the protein CAWSVLRVPYNEQFF.